This note documents a single T cell receptor beta chain sequence. Followed over time, Seattle patients had been enrolled while infection was active. Per the study methods: Estimation of nucleated cell counts was performed using reference gene primer amplification. Data came from immunoSEQ multiplex PCR; TCRdb stores just in-frame clones and leaves some out. The V and J calls and clone size were taken over from that table, and D and trimming were inferred from the DNA. The sample contains roughly 180,000 clones, around 81% of which appear only once. The data were obtained in a study of blood T cell repertoires in COVID-19. Study summary: Material from acute and convalescent COVID-19 was sourced from the United States, Italy and Spain. T cells, B-cell-depleted T cells, or PBMCs supplied cDNA or gDNA.

Germline V CDR1 and CDR2: SGHVS, FQNEAQ. Trimming cost V 5 bases and J 6 bases, with 10 bases left between them. The CDR3 runs to 12 residues. The sequenced sample consisted of peripheral blood. This clonotype originated in a woman aged 40-49 years with COVID-19, enrolled during active disease. The chain carries TRBV7-8 and TRBJ1-1, with D perhaps TRBD1 (5 bases). This CDR3 reads CASSVTRAEAFF. DNA of the CDR3: TGTGCCAGCAGCGTAACCAGGGCTGAAGCTTTCTTT.